The 22 T cell receptor beta chains presented below share a single source sample, sequenced in a study of regulatory T cells in long-lasting Graves disease. Time point noted: newly diagnosed GD, antithyroid drugs for less than 3 months. The TCR library used RNA extracted from PBMCs. Building of the TCR beta libraries involved iRepertoire HTBI primers and Arm-PCR of CDR3 regions. MiXCR was run by TCRdb on the multiplex PCR reads, yielding one entry per CDR3 protein. This sample yields roughly 220,000 distinct CDR3 sequences, of which about 16% are seen a single time; 22% belongs to the top ten. The source was peripheral blood mononuclear cells (PBMCs), collected at new diagnosis, from a patient treated with antithyroid drugs. These receptors all stem from a female donor with Graves disease.

The chain couples TRBV5-1 to TRBJ1-6; possibly TRBD1 for D (5 bases). The germline V gene has CDR1 SGHRS and CDR2 YFSETQ. CDR3 size: 16 residues. Trimming removed 4 bases from V and 0 bases from J, with 11 bases in between. The CDR3 nucleotides are TGCGCCAGCAGCACAGACAGTAACTCCTATAATTCACCCCTCCACTTT. Residues: CASSTDSNSYNSPLHF.

This clonotype was detected ten times or more. The J gene is TRBJ2-5, the V gene TRBV9; D may be TRBD2 (6 bases). CDR3 size: 14 residues. V lost 3 bases to trimming and J lost 8 bases, with 17 bases between them. Germline lookup yields CDR1 SGDLS and CDR2 YYNGEE. The CDR3 sequence: CASSEGVWEETQYF. In DNA form, the CDR3 reads TGTGCCAGCAGCGAAGGGGTCTGGGAGGAAACCCAGTACTTC.

This clonotype was found many times. V gene TRBV29-1 combines with J gene TRBJ2-3, with unresolved D. The CDR3 contains 14 residues. Trimming cost V 0 bases and J 2 bases, with 9 bases left between them. The germline V gene encodes CDR1 SQVTM and CDR2 ANQGSEA. DNA of the CDR3: TGCAGCGTTGAAGAGTTGAGGTTCACAGATACGCAGTATTTT. This translates into CSVEELRFTDTQYF.

Many counts were recorded for this clonotype. V gene TRBV30 combines with J gene TRBJ2-2; 10 positions match TRBD2. V was clipped by 8 bases and J by 3 bases; unmatched bases: 6. Germline CDR1 GTSNPN, CDR2 SVGIG (reference sequence). The CDR3 consists of 14 residues. In nucleotides, the CDR3 is TGTGCCAGCGCTAGCGGGAGCTACACCGGGGAGCTGTTTTTT. Translated, it gives CASASGSYTGELFF.

This clonotype has at least ten counts. The chain joins TRBV20-1 to TRBJ2-7; 9 nucleotides agree with TRBD2. J lost 6 bases, V lost 6 bases, and 18 bases had no gene match. The CDR3 has 16 amino acids. CDR1 and CDR2 (germline): DFQATT, SNEGSKA (reference sequence). This CDR3 reads CSAERRNGAGGFEQYF. The CDR3 bases are TGCAGTGCGGAAAGGAGGAATGGAGCGGGAGGTTTCGAGCAGTACTTC.

This clonotype was recorded many times. The chain recombines TRBV3-1 with TRBJ1-2, with a weak D call TRBD1 (5 bases). This CDR3 comprises 12 residues. The V gene lost 5 bases and the J gene lost 4 bases, with 8 bases spanning the gap. Germline V gene lookup returns CDR1 LGHDT and CDR2 YNNKEL (reference sequence). The CDR3 loop is CASSDTGYGYTF. DNA for the CDR3: TGTGCCAGCAGCGATACAGGCTATGGCTACACCTTC. Complete variable domain (other parts from reference TRBV3-1 and TRBJ1-2): DTAVSQTPKYLVTQMGNDKSIKCEQNLGHDTMYWYKQDSKKFLKIMFSYNNKELIINETVPNRFSPKSPDKAHLNLHINSLELGDSAVYFCASSDTGYGYTFGSGTRLTVV.

This clonotype was seen repeatedly, ten times or more. The chain carries TRBV7-8 and TRBJ1-5; D possibly corresponds to TRBD1 (5 bases). There are 14 residues in the CDR3. The germline V and J ends were trimmed by 2 bases and 7 bases, with 12 bases remaining between them. Germline CDR1 is SGHVS and CDR2 is FQNEAQ. The CDR3 sequence is CASSLPAGGQPQHF. DNA of the CDR3: TGTGCCAGCAGCTTACCCGCGGGGGGACAGCCCCAGCATTTT.

In its sample, this clonotype was seen many times. Germline is not matched at one junction end, which may reflect a read error. This sequence joins TRBV11-2 and TRBJ2-7, with 10 bases fitting TRBD2. CDR3 length: 13 amino acids. Germline V CDR1 and CDR2: SGHAT, FQNNGV. CDR3 nucleotides: TGTGCCAGCAGCTTAGAAATTTCGGGGACTAGCGTCTTC. Protein: CASSLEISGTSVF.

There are many counts of this clonotype. J is TRBJ2-7 and V is TRBV28; tentative D call: TRBD2 (6 bases). V was shortened by 2 bases and J by 6 bases, with 14 bases between the two germline ends. CDR3 size: 14 residues. From germline, CDR1 is MDHEN and CDR2 SYDVKM. The CDR3 DNA reads as TGTGCCAGCAGTTTAACGGGAGTTATGCCCGAGCAGTACTTC. Protein: CASSLTGVMPEQYF. The full variable domain, in which reference TRBV28 and TRBJ2-7 provide the parts outside the CDR3, is DVKVTQSSRYLVKRTGEKVFLECVQDMDHENMFWYRQDPGLGLRLIYFSYDVKMKEKGDIPEGYSVSREKKERFSLILESASTNQTSMYLCASSLTGVMPEQYFGPGTRLTVT.

The table lists this clonotype with many counts. This sequence joins TRBV30 and TRBJ1-5; 8 bases are a match to TRBD1. Germline trimming cut 0 bases from V and 1 base from J; bases unmatched to any gene: 5. The CDR3 contains 16 residues. Germline lookup yields CDR1 GTSNPN and CDR2 SVGIG (reference sequence). The CDR3 coding sequence is TGTGCCTGGAGTGTACCAGGGGGCCGAAGCAATCAGCCCCAGCATTTT. Protein product: CAWSVPGGRSNQPQHF.

The rearrangement links TRBV19 to TRBJ2-1, with 7 bases lining up with TRBD2. The CDR3 extends over 13 amino acids. V dropped 10 bases and J dropped 3; count of bases not matched to a gene: 6. The germline V gene encodes CDR1 LNHDA and CDR2 SQIVND (reference sequence). The CDR3 DNA follows: TGTGCCACTGCGGGGGATAGCTACAATGAGCAGTTCTTC. This gives the protein CATAGDSYNEQFF.

At least ten counts were recorded for this clonotype. The chain couples TRBV11-2 to TRBJ1-6; 10 bases are shared with TRBD1. With V trimmed by 5 bases and J by 8 bases, 9 bases remained unmatched. Looked up from germline, CDR1 is SGHAT and CDR2 is FQNNGV. The CDR3 sequence is 16 residues long. The CDR3 loop reads CASSRLTGGGYSPLHF. The CDR3 nucleotides are TGTGCCAGCAGCCGACTGACAGGGGGCGGATATTCACCCCTCCACTTT. Looking up the rest from reference TRBV11-2 and TRBJ1-6 gives the full variable domain: EAGVAQSPRYKIIEKRQSVAFWCNPISGHATLYWYQQILGQGPKLLIQFQNNGVVDDSQLPKDRFSAERLKGVDSTLKIQPAKLEDSAVYLCASSRLTGGGYSPLHFGNGTRLTVT.

This clonotype was seen repeatedly, ten times or more. The gene calls are TRBV3-1 and TRBJ2-1; the D is unclear. This CDR3 spans 12 amino acids. Germline V gene lookup returns CDR1 LGHDT and CDR2 YNNKEL (reference sequence). Trimming shortened V by 0 bases and J by 10 bases, and 7 bases separated the two germline ends. The CDR3 spells CASSQETEEQFF. The CDR3 nucleotides are TGTGCCAGCAGCCAAGAAACTGAGGAGCAGTTCTTC.

This clonotype was observed many times. The chain joins TRBV28 to TRBJ1-4; TRBD1 aligns across 7 bases. The CDR3 sequence is 14 residues long. CDR1 and CDR2 from the germline V gene are MDHEN and SYDVKM. The ends lost 3 bases at V and 6 bases at J; junction bases unmatched: 4. CDR3 sequence: CASSLTGTDEKLFF. The CDR3 DNA sequence: TGTGCCAGCAGTTTGACAGGGACGGATGAAAAACTGTTTTTT. The full variable domain, with the rest looked up from reference TRBV28 and TRBJ1-4, is DVKVTQSSRYLVKRTGEKVFLECVQDMDHENMFWYRQDPGLGLRLIYFSYDVKMKEKGDIPEGYSVSREKKERFSLILESASTNQTSMYLCASSLTGTDEKLFFGSGTQLSVL.

This clonotype was seen at least ten times. The chain combines TRBV19 with TRBJ1-6; TRBD1 aligns across 7 bases. The V gene's germline CDR1 is LNHDA and CDR2 SQIVND (reference sequence). CDR3 length: 12 amino acids. Losses at the gene ends were 4 bases for V and 15 bases for J; bases not matched to a gene: 6. The CDR3 bases are TGTGCCAGTAGTACTACAGGGACAGTCCTCCACTTT. As protein: CASSTTGTVLHF.

In this sample, this clonotype turned up many times. This chain joins TRBV6-1 and TRBJ1-2; D call uncertain. Between the trimmed V and J ends, which lost 1 base and 8 bases, there was a span of 8 bases. CDR1 and CDR2 (germline): MNHNS, SASEGT. This CDR3 region has 12 residues. The CDR3 is CASSEVGWGYTF. CDR3 in DNA: TGTGCCAGCAGTGAAGTGGGGTGGGGCTACACCTTC.

A word on this clonotype: This likely reflects a read error, since a far larger clone is one base away. The chain employs TRBV7-2 and TRBJ1-1; 9 positions agree with TRBD1. Germline CDR1 SGHTA, CDR2 FQGNSA. There are 14 residues in the CDR3. This chain's CDR3 is CASSYGQGNTEALF. The CDR3 region has the DNA TGTGCCAGCAGCTATGGACAGGGGAACACTGAAGCTCTCTTT.

This clonotype was seen only once. The CDR3 DNA follows: TGTGCCATCCAGACTAGCGGGAGGGTGGATGAGCAGTTCTTC. As protein: CAIQTSGRVDEQFF. The V gene is TRBV6-1, the J gene TRBJ2-1, with 14 bases matching TRBD2. Germline lookup yields CDR1 MNHNS and CDR2 SASEGT. The CDR3 consists of 14 residues. The J segment lost 8 bases and the V segment lost 10 bases, leaving 7 bases of the junction unmatched.

This clonotype has at least ten counts. The chain employs TRBV6-1 and TRBJ2-3; TRBD1 matches 8 bases. The germline CDR1 and CDR2 sequences are MNHNS and SASEGT. CDR3 length: 13 residues. The junction had 5 bases not matched to a gene; V was cut back by 6 bases and J by 6 bases. The CDR3 nucleotides are TGTGCCAGCAGCCCCAGGGGGCACGATACGCAGTATTTT. Its translation: CASSPRGHDTQYF.

This clonotype was detected many times. This rearrangement joins TRBV29-1 to TRBJ1-1, with a weak D call TRBD1 (6 bases). CDR3 length: 13 amino acids. Germline CDR1 reads SQVTM; CDR2 reads ANQGSEA. The germline V and J ends were trimmed by 6 bases and 6 bases, with 17 bases remaining between them. The CDR3 DNA reads as TGCAGCGTGAGAAAATTAGGGGGGTCTGAAGCTTTCTTT. It yields the protein CSVRKLGGSEAFF.

This clonotype was seen a few times. The chain recombines TRBV9 with TRBJ2-1; D might be TRBD1 or TRBD2, each matching 5 bases. The V end was cut by 3 bases, the J end by 4 bases, with 17 bases between. Germline V gene data show CDR1 as SGDLS and CDR2 as YYNGEE. The CDR3 is 16 residues long. The CDR3 DNA sequence: TGTGCCAGCAGCGCAGACCCGGGACCAAAATACAATGAGCAGTTCTTC. Translating gives CASSADPGPKYNEQFF.

This clonotype has a count of ten or more. This chain links TRBV19 with TRBJ2-7; D uncertain. V lost 2 bases and J lost 4, with 15 bases in between. The CDR3 loop spans 15 amino acids. The germline CDR1 and CDR2 sequences are LNHDA and SQIVND (reference sequence). In nucleotides, the CDR3 is TGTGCCAGTAGTATAATCCGAGGTGGGATATACGAGCAGTACTTC. Protein product: CASSIIRGGIYEQYF.